Shown below are 32 T cell receptor beta chains from a single sample sequenced in a study of T cell repertoires in cytomegalovirus infection. TCRdb reprocessed the reads with MiXCR, giving one entry per CDR3 protein. The sample has some 270,000 distinct CDR3 sequences, over 15% seen once; the top ten hold roughly 45%. Material: CD8+ T cells from PBMCs. These receptors were obtained from a human donor in good health (CMV status not recorded). Some clones in this sample may be carry-over from other donors' samples.

This clonotype was counted a few times. The rearrangement links TRBV15 to TRBJ2-2; weak D call: TRBD1 (5 bases). In germline, CDR1 is LNHNV, CDR2 YYDKDF (reference sequence). Between the trimmed V and J ends, which lost 4 bases and 5 bases, there was a span of 8 bases. CDR3 length: 13 residues. The CDR3 region has the DNA TGTGCCACCAGCAACAGACAGACCGGGGAGCTGTTTTTT. Amino acid sequence: CATSNRQTGELFF.

This clonotype was counted a few times. V usage is TRBV20-1 and J usage is TRBJ2-1, with D unclear. Trimming removed 5 bases at V and 2 bases at J, with 7 bases between. Germline-derived CDR1 and CDR2 are DFQATT and SNEGSKA (reference sequence). The CDR3 loop spans 12 amino acids. The CDR3 region is CSASWTYNEQFF. DNA of the CDR3: TGCAGTGCTTCTTGGACCTACAATGAGCAGTTCTTC.

This clonotype was detected ten times or more. The J gene is TRBJ2-3, the V gene TRBV7-8; D is perhaps TRBD1 (5 bases). CDR1 and CDR2 from the germline V gene are SGHVS and FQNEAQ. The CDR3 has 17 residues. Trimming took 2 bases from V and 5 from J, leaving 20 bases between them. CDR3 region: CASSLTAGHPARDTQYF. CDR3 nucleotides: TGTGCCAGCAGCTTAACGGCCGGACACCCGGCTCGAGATACGCAGTATTTT.

In its sample, this clonotype was seen many times. The V gene is TRBV7-9, the J gene TRBJ2-7, with 8 positions matching TRBD2. The CDR3 totals 13 residues. Germline-derived CDR1 and CDR2 are SEHNR and FQNEAQ (reference sequence). Trimming took 11 bases from V and 0 from J; bases not matched to a gene: 6. The CDR3 is CAGLSGDSYEQYF. DNA of the CDR3: TGTGCCGGACTTAGCGGGGACTCCTACGAGCAGTACTTC.

The chain couples TRBV12-3 or TRBV12-4 to TRBJ1-1; 7 bases line up with TRBD1. Trimming cost V 7 bases and J 11 bases; bases outside gene matches: 10. The CDR3 sequence is 12 residues long. The CDR3 DNA follows: TGTGCCAGCACCGAGGGGGCAGGTAGCGCTTTCTTT. It is translated as CASTEGAGSAFF.

The chain recombines TRBV6-5 with TRBJ1-4; the match to TRBD1 covers 12 bases. This CDR3 is 18 amino acids long. From germline, CDR1 is MNHEY and CDR2 SVGAGI. After removal of 2 bases from V and 5 bases from J, the junction contained 9 bases not matched to a gene. CDR3 sequence: CASSYERDRGRLNEKLFF. Here the CDR3 DNA reads TGTGCCAGCAGTTACGAACGGGACAGGGGGCGATTGAATGAAAAACTGTTTTTT.

This clonotype came up many times. The V call is TRBV27, the J call TRBJ1-1; D is unclear. The V end was cut by 3 bases, the J end by 2 bases, with 10 bases between. CDR1 is MNHEY, CDR2 SMNVEV, per germline (reference sequence). The CDR3 has 14 amino acids. The CDR3 here is CASSLEHTNTEAFF. CDR3 sequence (DNA): TGTGCCAGCAGTTTGGAACACACAAACACTGAAGCTTTCTTT.

The V call is TRBV29-1, the J call TRBJ2-7, with D unresolved. Trimming removed 4 bases from V and 5 bases from J, with 18 bases in between. There are 14 residues in the CDR3. The germline CDR1 and CDR2 sequences are SQVTM and ANQGSEA. CDR3: CSVGESRGIHEQYF. CDR3 DNA: TGCAGCGTTGGCGAGTCTCGTGGAATCCACGAGCAGTACTTC.

The table lists this clonotype with a few counts. V usage is TRBV28 and J usage is TRBJ1-2; TRBD1 matches at 7 bases. V shed 10 bases, J shed 4 bases, and the junction held 18 bases outside the gene matches. Per germline, CDR1 MDHEN and CDR2 SYDVKM. This CDR3 comprises 16 residues. CDR3 protein: CATEPLHRGLGYGYTF. In DNA, the CDR3 is TGTGCCACCGAGCCCCTACACAGGGGACTTGGCTATGGCTACACCTTC.

This clonotype was recorded many times. The genes are TRBV7-9 and TRBJ1-6; D gene ambiguous. The germline V gene encodes CDR1 SEHNR and CDR2 FQNEAQ (reference sequence). The CDR3 runs to 13 residues. V dropped 7 bases and J dropped 0 bases, with 4 bases sitting between them. In nucleotides, the CDR3 is TGTGCCAGCACGAGCTCCTATAATTCACCCCTCCACTTT. The encoded protein is CASTSSYNSPLHF.

This clonotype was counted many times. This rearrangement joins TRBV7-2 to TRBJ2-7, with TRBD2 matching 9 bases. This CDR3 region has 15 residues. V shed 1 base, J shed 3 bases, and the junction held 4 bases outside the gene matches. Germline V gene data show CDR1 as SGHTA and CDR2 as FQGNSA. The CDR3 spells CASSLGLAVLYEQYF. In DNA form, the CDR3 reads TGTGCCAGCAGCTTAGGACTAGCGGTTCTCTACGAGCAGTACTTC.

The rearrangement uses TRBV7-9 and TRBJ1-1; D is ambiguous. V was trimmed by 7 bases and J by 8 bases, leaving 14 bases between them. Per the germline V gene, CDR1 is SEHNR and CDR2 is FQNEAQ (reference sequence). The length of the CDR3 is 12 residues. The CDR3 nucleotides read TGTGCCAGCATCTCCCCGACGTTGGAAGCTTTCTTT. Translating it yields CASISPTLEAFF.

This clonotype was observed a few times. The rearrangement uses TRBV12-3 or TRBV12-4 and TRBJ1-2, with D perhaps TRBD1 (6 bases). Trimming pared 7 bases from V and 3 bases from J, leaving 21 bases between. This CDR3 is 16 amino acids long. The CDR3 region is CASTTPTGFEDYGYTF. The DNA of the CDR3 is TGTGCCAGCACAACCCCCACAGGGTTCGAGGACTATGGCTACACCTTC.

This clonotype came up a few times. The chain joins TRBV14 to TRBJ2-5, with D possibly matching TRBD2 (6 bases). This CDR3 is 15 amino acids long. The germline V gene encodes CDR1 SGHDN and CDR2 FVKESK. Trimming took 2 bases from V and 3 from J, leaving 13 bases between them. The CDR3 loop reads CASSQNGAGKETQYF. CDR3 DNA sequence: TGTGCCAGCAGCCAAAACGGGGCGGGGAAAGAGACCCAGTACTTC.

At least ten counts were recorded for this clonotype. The genes are TRBV7-8 and TRBJ2-2; 11 positions agree with TRBD2. The CDR3 covers 21 residues. J lost 4 bases, V lost 4 bases, and 20 bases had no gene match. Germline V gene sequence: CDR1 SGHVS, CDR2 FQNEAQ. The CDR3 DNA follows: TGTGCCAGCAGCTCCGAACTAGCGGGGGCGACCTCAATTTCAGGCACCGGGGAGCTGTTTTTT. Translating gives CASSSELAGATSISGTGELFF. The whole variable domain, filled in from reference TRBV7-8 and TRBJ2-2, reads GAGVSQSPRYKVAKRGQDVALRCDPISGHVSLFWYQQALGQGPEFLTYFQNEAQLDKSGLPSDRFFAERPEGSVSTLKIQRTQQEDSAVYLCASSSELAGATSISGTGELFFGEGSRLTVL.

This clonotype has more than one count but fewer than ten. The gene calls are TRBV6-5 and TRBJ2-7, with TRBD2 matching 10 bases. Per germline, CDR1 MNHEY and CDR2 SVGAGI. With 5 bases clipped from V and 2 bases from J, the junction kept 18 bases outside the gene matches. The CDR3 is 19 residues long. The CDR3 is CASSPHRMIAGGFAYEQYF. As DNA, the CDR3 is TGTGCCAGCAGTCCTCACAGGATGATAGCGGGGGGATTTGCCTACGAGCAGTACTTC.

This clonotype was seen repeatedly, ten times or more. This chain connects TRBV7-6 to TRBJ1-1; TRBD1 aligns across 8 bases. Germline assignment: CDR1 SGHVS and CDR2 FNYEAQ. The CDR3 has 16 amino acids. V shed 5 bases, J shed 1 base, and the junction held 9 bases outside the gene matches. In nucleotides, the CDR3 is TGTGCCAGCAGCGCCCGACAGGGGATGGCGAACACTGAAGCTTTCTTT. Amino acids: CASSARQGMANTEAFF.

This clonotype was observed a few times. The chain couples TRBV2 to TRBJ2-1, with D possibly TRBD1 on 6 matching bases. Trimming took off 3 bases at V and 0 bases at J, with 18 bases between the two ends. In germline, CDR1 is SNHLY, CDR2 FYNNEI. This CDR3 spans 18 amino acids. CDR3 sequence reads: CASSDSTGRPHSYNEQFF. CDR3 nucleotides: TGTGCCAGCAGTGATTCTACAGGGCGACCCCACTCCTACAATGAGCAGTTCTTC.

This clonotype was observed a few times. V gene TRBV28 combines with J gene TRBJ2-7, with D uncertain. Trimming took off 8 bases at V and 0 bases at J, with 14 bases between the two ends. Germline values: CDR1 MDHEN, CDR2 SYDVKM. The CDR3 totals 14 residues. This CDR3 reads CASSPLRSSYEQYF. DNA of the CDR3: TGTGCCAGCTCCCCTCTAAGGAGCTCCTACGAGCAGTACTTC.

This clonotype was counted only a few times. This sequence joins TRBV3-1 and TRBJ1-6; D is uncertain. CDR1 and CDR2 (germline): LGHDT, YNNKEL (reference sequence). The V and J ends lost 0 bases and 1 base respectively, with 10 bases between them. This CDR3 has 17 residues. This CDR3 is CASSQDQGISYNSPLHF. DNA of the CDR3: TGTGCCAGCAGCCAAGATCAAGGGATATCCTATAATTCACCCCTCCACTTT.

This clonotype was counted many times. This chain uses TRBV7-8 with TRBJ2-7; D unresolved. Germline V gene lookup returns CDR1 SGHVS and CDR2 FQNEAQ. The CDR3 has 13 residues. The ends were cut back, 0 bases at V and 4 bases at J, with 7 bases in the middle. In DNA form, the CDR3 reads TGTGCCAGCAGCTTAGCGATAGGGTACGAGCAGTACTTC. It encodes CASSLAIGYEQYF.

This clonotype was observed a few times. The chain recombines TRBV2 with TRBJ1-5, with D tentatively TRBD1 (5 bases). This CDR3 spans 14 amino acids. V was clipped by 4 bases and J by 5 bases, with 12 bases between them. CDR1 and CDR2 (germline): SNHLY, FYNNEI. The CDR3 region is CASSAGGVYQPQHF. CDR3 nucleotide sequence: TGTGCCAGCAGTGCGGGGGGGGTGTATCAGCCCCAGCATTTT.

CDR3 coding DNA: TGTGCCAGCAGCGCCAGACTAGCAAATGAGCAGTTCTTC. Translation: CASSARLANEQFF. V is TRBV11-3 and J is TRBJ2-1; 7 bases agree with TRBD2. This CDR3 region has 13 residues. The V and J ends lost 5 bases and 7 bases, in that order; junction bases with no gene match: 5. Germline V lookup: CDR1 SGHNT, CDR2 YENEEA.

This chain joins TRBV28 and TRBJ1-1; D is possibly TRBD1 (6 bases). The CDR3 runs 15 residues. Deletions cut 6 bases from V and 2 bases from J, with 16 bases between. CDR1 is MDHEN and CDR2 is SYDVKM in the germline V gene. The CDR3 DNA follows: TGTGCCAGCAGCCTGACAGGCCCCAGAAACACTGAAGCTTTCTTT. Protein sequence: CASSLTGPRNTEAFF.

The gene calls are TRBV6-2 or TRBV6-3 and TRBJ2-7; no reliable D call. The CDR3 runs to 15 residues. CDR1 is MNHEY and CDR2 is SVGEGT in the germline V gene. Trimming removed 3 bases from V and 0 bases from J, with 12 bases in between. CDR3 sequence: CASSYGASNSYEQYF. CDR3 nucleotides: TGTGCCAGCAGTTATGGTGCCTCCAACTCCTACGAGCAGTACTTC.

This clonotype was recorded many times. This chain connects TRBV7-2 to TRBJ2-5; 9 bases align to TRBD2. V lost 4 bases to trimming and J lost 1 base; unmatched junction nucleotides: 7. CDR3 length equals 16 residues. The germline CDR1 and CDR2 sequences are SGHTA and FQGNSA. DNA for the CDR3: TGTGCCAGCAGCTCACTAGCGGGCACTACCCAAGAGACCCAGTACTTC. Its protein product is CASSSLAGTTQETQYF.

In this sample, this clonotype turned up many times. The genes are TRBV7-3 and TRBJ2-6; D call uncertain. Germline lookup yields CDR1 SGHTA and CDR2 FQGTGA. The CDR3 has 15 amino acids. V was shortened by 5 bases and J by 4 bases, with 12 bases between the two germline ends. CDR3 coding DNA: TGTGCCAGCAGCCACCAAGGGTACGGGGCCAACGTCCTGACTTTC. Translating it yields CASSHQGYGANVLTF. The full variable domain, completed using reference TRBV7-3 and TRBJ2-6, is GAGVSQTPSNKVTEKGKYVELRCDPISGHTALYWYRQSLGQGPEFLIYFQGTGAADDSGLPNDRFFAVRPEGSVSTLKIQRTERGDSAVYLCASSHQGYGANVLTFGAGSRLTVL.

In this sample, this clonotype turned up a few times. This chain joins TRBV5-6 and TRBJ1-1; 9 positions agree with TRBD1. Trimming cost V 5 bases and J 3 bases; bases outside gene matches: 11. CDR3 length equals 16 residues. Looked up from germline, CDR1 is SGHDT and CDR2 is YYEEEE. The CDR3 region has the DNA TGTGCCAGCAGACACGGAAGGGACAGGGCGTACACTGAAGCTTTCTTT. It codes for CASRHGRDRAYTEAFF.

CDR3 residues: CASSLVREPYNEQFF. The CDR3 coding sequence is TGTGCCAGCAGCTTAGTGAGGGAGCCCTACAATGAGCAGTTCTTC. The chain employs TRBV7-9 and TRBJ2-1; perhaps TRBD2 as D (5 bases). V lost 1 base to trimming and J lost 2 bases, with 9 bases between them. The CDR3 is 15 amino acids. CDR1 and CDR2 (germline): SEHNR, FQNEAQ (reference sequence).

Ten or more counts support this clonotype. The rearrangement joins TRBV7-2 to TRBJ2-4; possible D gene TRBD2, 5 bases. The germline V gene has CDR1 SGHTA and CDR2 FQGNSA. CDR3 length: 15 amino acids. The V gene lost 1 base and the J gene lost 8 bases, with 15 bases spanning the gap. For the CDR3, the DNA is TGTGCCAGCAGCTTAGACCCCGGACTCTCTTACATTCAGTACTTC. It specifies CASSLDPGLSYIQYF. Full variable domain (rest looked up from reference TRBV7-2 and TRBJ2-4): GAGVSQSPSNKVTEKGKDVELRCDPISGHTALYWYRQSLGQGLEFLIYFQGNSAPDKSGLPSDRFSAERTGGSVSTLTIQRTQQEDSAVYLCASSLDPGLSYIQYFGAGTRLSVL.

The rearrangement joins TRBV20-1 to TRBJ2-5, with D tentatively TRBD2 (5 bases). This CDR3 has 17 amino acids. Germline V gives CDR1 DFQATT, CDR2 SNEGSKA (reference sequence). V was trimmed by 1 base and J by 0 bases, leaving 18 bases between them. The CDR3 DNA reads as TGCAGTGCTAGAGGGTCCCACATGGACTCGTACCAAGAGACCCAGTACTTC. It encodes CSARGSHMDSYQETQYF.

This clonotype was observed a handful of times. This chain joins TRBV4-1 and TRBJ2-1; 9 nucleotides align to TRBD1. The germline CDR1 and CDR2 sequences are MGHRA and YSYEKL. This CDR3 contains 15 residues. The V gene end was trimmed by 0 bases and the J gene end by 6 bases; junction bases not matched to a gene: 3. The chain's CDR3 is CASSQETGGFNEQFF. CDR3 nucleotide sequence: TGCGCCAGCAGCCAAGAGACAGGGGGATTCAATGAGCAGTTCTTC.